Following are 5 T cell receptor beta chains from one sample sequenced in a study of CD8 T cells in ankylosing spondylitis. TCRdb itself ran the 5' RACE reads through MiXCR, one entry per CDR3 protein. The sample yields under 250,000 distinct CDR3 sequences, over 9.5% seen once. The sample taken for sequencing was blood, either unsorted or a sorted T cell fraction (not recorded which). The source is a male donor with ankylosing spondylitis or in good health (not recorded which).

As regards this clonotype: Just one base apart from a much larger clone, this may be a read error. This CDR3 reads CASSSSGSSYVQYF. CDR3 DNA: TGTGCCAGCAGTTCCAGCGGGAGCTCCTACGTGCAGTACTTC. The rearrangement links TRBV6-5 to TRBJ2-7; the match to TRBD2 covers 8 bases. Germline CDR1 MNHEY, CDR2 SVGAGI. This CDR3 is built from 14 residues.

The sample holds one count of this clonotype. The V call is TRBV5-1, the J call TRBJ1-6; no clear D. V lost 4 bases and J 9 bases, leaving 17 bases between the germline ends. The CDR3 runs to 15 residues. CDR1 SGHRS and CDR2 YFSETQ come from the germline V gene. CDR3 DNA: TGCGCCAGCAGCCGTGATCAGTCAGTAACTTCACCCCTCCACTTT. Translating gives CASSRDQSVTSPLHF.

This clonotype was picked up many times. The chain recombines TRBV25-1 with TRBJ1-4; 9 bases agree with TRBD1. CDR1 MGHDK and CDR2 SYGVNS come from the germline V gene. Trimming at V came to 3 bases and at J to 3 bases, leaving 5 bases not matched to a gene. The CDR3 runs 16 residues. Here the CDR3 reads CASSDTGGRSNEKLFF. The CDR3 coding sequence is TGTGCCAGCAGTGATACAGGGGGCCGCTCTAATGAAAAACTGTTTTTT.

At least ten counts were recorded for this clonotype. This chain joins TRBV12-3 or TRBV12-4 and TRBJ2-3, with 8 bases identical to TRBD1. The CDR3 sequence is 14 residues long. Losses at the gene ends were 5 bases for V and 6 bases for J; bases not matched to a gene: 7. The CDR3 spells CASSADREGDTQYF. The CDR3 DNA reads TGTGCCAGCAGTGCGGACAGGGAAGGGGATACGCAGTATTTT.

This clonotype was seen many times. J is TRBJ1-2 and V is TRBV7-2; TRBD1 agrees at 7 bases. CDR1 is SGHTA, CDR2 FQGNSA, per germline. The CDR3 loop spans 13 amino acids. The V segment lost 5 bases and the J segment 7 bases; nucleotides outside the gene matches: 7. This CDR3 reads CASSLDTGAGYTF. DNA for the CDR3: TGTGCCAGCAGCCTCGATACAGGGGCTGGCTACACCTTC.